This T cell receptor (beta chain) is drawn from a study of T cell changes during pregnancy in multiple sclerosis. Trimming removed 1 base from V and 1 base from J; junction bases left unmatched: 4. This CDR3 is built from 17 residues. CDR1 is LGHNA and CDR2 is YSLEER in the germline V gene. TCRdb's copy holds only in-frame clones and misses some; the assay was immunoSEQ multiplex PCR. The data show about 29,000 clones, over 75% seen once. The sequences come from CD8+ T cells from peripheral blood mononuclear cells, collected after pregnancy. This clonotype was obtained from a female donor with multiple sclerosis, enrolled in a pregnancy study. The J gene is TRBJ2-1, the V gene TRBV4-3, with TRBD2 matching over 10 bases. This CDR3 is CASSQVASGSSYNEQFF. The CDR3 DNA reads TGCGCCAGCAGCCAAGTGGCTAGCGGGAGTTCCTACAATGAGCAGTTCTTC.